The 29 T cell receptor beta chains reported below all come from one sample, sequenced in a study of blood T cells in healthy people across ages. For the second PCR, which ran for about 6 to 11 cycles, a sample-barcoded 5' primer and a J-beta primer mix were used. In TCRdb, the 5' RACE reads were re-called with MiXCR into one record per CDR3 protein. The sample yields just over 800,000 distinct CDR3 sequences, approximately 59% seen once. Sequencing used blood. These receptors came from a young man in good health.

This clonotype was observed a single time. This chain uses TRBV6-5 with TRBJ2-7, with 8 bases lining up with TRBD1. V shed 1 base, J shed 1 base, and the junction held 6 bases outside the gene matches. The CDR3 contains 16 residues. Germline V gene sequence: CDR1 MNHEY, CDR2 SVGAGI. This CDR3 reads CASSYFTGQASYEQYF. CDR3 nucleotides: TGTGCCAGCAGTTACTTTACGGGACAGGCTTCCTACGAGCAGTACTTC.

The CDR3 DNA is TGTGCCAGCAGCTACCCCGTTACGCTGGGGATTAACACCGGGGAGCTGTTTTTT. This encodes CASSYPVTLGINTGELFF. The V and J genes are TRBV6-2 or TRBV6-3 and TRBJ2-2; D gene unclear. The CDR3 sequence is 18 residues long. CDR1 is MNHEY, CDR2 SVGEGT, per germline. Trimming pared 6 bases from V and 2 bases from J, leaving 22 bases between.

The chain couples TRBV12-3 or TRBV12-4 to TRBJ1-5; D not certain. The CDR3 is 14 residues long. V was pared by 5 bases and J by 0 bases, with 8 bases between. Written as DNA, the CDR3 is TGTGCCAGCAGTCCCATGGATAGCAATCAGCCCCAGCATTTT. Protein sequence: CASSPMDSNQPQHF.

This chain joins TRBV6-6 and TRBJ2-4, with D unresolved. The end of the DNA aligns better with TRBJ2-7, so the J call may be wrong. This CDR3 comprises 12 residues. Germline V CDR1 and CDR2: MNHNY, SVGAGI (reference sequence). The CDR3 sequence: CASSYSHYEQYF. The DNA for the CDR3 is TGTGCCAGCAGTTATTCCCACTACGAGCAGTACTTC.

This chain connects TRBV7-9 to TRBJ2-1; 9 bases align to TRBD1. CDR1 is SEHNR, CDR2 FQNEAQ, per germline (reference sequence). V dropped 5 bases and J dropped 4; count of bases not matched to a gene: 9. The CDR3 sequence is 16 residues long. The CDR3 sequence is CASSRPGQGVYNEQFF. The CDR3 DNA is TGTGCCAGCAGCCGTCCGGGACAGGGAGTTTACAATGAGCAGTTCTTC.

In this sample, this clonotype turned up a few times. Here the CDR3 DNA reads TGTGCCAGCAGCTTGTCCTGGAGCTATGGCTACACCTTC. The encoded protein is CASSLSWSYGYTF. The chain joins TRBV7-2 to TRBJ1-2; no clear D. This CDR3 is built from 13 residues. CDR1 and CDR2 (germline): SGHTA, FQGNSA. V lost 3 bases, J lost 4 bases, and 9 bases lay in between.

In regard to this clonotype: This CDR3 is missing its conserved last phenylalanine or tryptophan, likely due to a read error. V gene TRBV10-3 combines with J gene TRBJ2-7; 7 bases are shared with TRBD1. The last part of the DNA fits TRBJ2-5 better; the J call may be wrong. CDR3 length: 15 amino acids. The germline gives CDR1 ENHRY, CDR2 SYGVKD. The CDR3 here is CAISGDRVSQETQYL. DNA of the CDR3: TGTGCCATCAGTGGTGACAGGGTCTCCCAAGAGACCCAGTACTTA.

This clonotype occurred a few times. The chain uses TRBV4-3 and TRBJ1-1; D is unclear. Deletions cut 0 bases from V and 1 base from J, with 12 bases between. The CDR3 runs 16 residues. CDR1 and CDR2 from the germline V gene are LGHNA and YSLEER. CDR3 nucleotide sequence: TGCGCCAGCAGCCAAGATCGTGTGGAGGGGAACACTGAAGCTTTCTTT. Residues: CASSQDRVEGNTEAFF.

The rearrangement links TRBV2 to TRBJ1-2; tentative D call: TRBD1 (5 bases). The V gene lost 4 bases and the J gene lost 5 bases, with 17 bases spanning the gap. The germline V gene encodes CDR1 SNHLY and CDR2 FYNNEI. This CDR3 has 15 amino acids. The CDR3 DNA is TGTGCCAGCAGTGTGGGACTTCACCTAATTTATGGCTACACCTTC. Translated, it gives CASSVGLHLIYGYTF.

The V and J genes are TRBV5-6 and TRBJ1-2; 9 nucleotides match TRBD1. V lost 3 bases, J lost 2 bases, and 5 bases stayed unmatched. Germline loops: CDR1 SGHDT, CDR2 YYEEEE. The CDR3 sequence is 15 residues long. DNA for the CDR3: TGTGCCAGCAGCTCGACACAGGGGGCGAACTATGGCTACACCTTC. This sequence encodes CASSSTQGANYGYTF. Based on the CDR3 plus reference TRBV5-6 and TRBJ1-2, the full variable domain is DAGVTQSPTHLIKTRGQQVTLRCSPKSGHDTVSWYQQALGQGPQFIFQYYEEEERQRGNFPDRFSGHQFPNYSSELNVNALLLGDSALYLCASSSTQGANYGYTFGSGTRLTVV.

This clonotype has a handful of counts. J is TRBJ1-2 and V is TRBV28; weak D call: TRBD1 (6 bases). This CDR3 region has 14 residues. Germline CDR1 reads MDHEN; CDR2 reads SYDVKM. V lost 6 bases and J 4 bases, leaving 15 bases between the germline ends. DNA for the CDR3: TGTGCCAGCAGCCAGGGGAAAGAGCTCTATGGCTACACCTTC. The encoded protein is CASSQGKELYGYTF.

CDR3 sequence: CASNNPGQQDNSPLHF. In DNA, the CDR3 is TGTGCCAGCAACAACCCGGGACAGCAAGATAATTCACCCCTCCACTTT. The V call is TRBV6-6, the J call TRBJ1-6; 7 bases are shared with TRBD1. The V and J ends lost 7 bases and 5 bases, in that order; junction bases with no gene match: 11. The V gene's germline CDR1 is MNHNY and CDR2 SVGAGI (reference sequence). The CDR3 extends over 16 amino acids.

Here the CDR3 reads CASSLTAGNNSPLHF. DNA for the CDR3: TGTGCCAGCAGCTTAACGGCTGGGAATAATTCACCCCTCCACTTT. This chain connects TRBV7-3 to TRBJ1-6; D is unclear. V dropped 0 bases and J dropped 5 bases, with 8 bases sitting between them. The CDR3 sequence is 15 residues long. Germline CDR1 reads SGHTA; CDR2 reads FQGTGA.

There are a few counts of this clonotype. The CDR3 sequence: CSAYGRSLSYEQYF. The CDR3 coding sequence is TGCAGTGCATACGGCAGGAGCCTCTCCTACGAGCAGTACTTC. The rearrangement joins TRBV20-1 to TRBJ2-7; no clear D. There are 14 residues in the CDR3. The V end was cut by 6 bases, the J end by 0 bases, with 15 bases between. The V gene's germline CDR1 is DFQATT and CDR2 SNEGSKA (reference sequence).

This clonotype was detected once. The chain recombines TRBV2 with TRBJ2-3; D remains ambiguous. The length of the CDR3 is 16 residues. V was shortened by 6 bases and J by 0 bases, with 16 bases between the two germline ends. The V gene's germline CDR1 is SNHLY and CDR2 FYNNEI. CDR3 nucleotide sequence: TGTGCCAGCAGCCCTTATGAAGGAATCAGCACAGATACGCAGTATTTT. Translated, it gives CASSPYEGISTDTQYF.

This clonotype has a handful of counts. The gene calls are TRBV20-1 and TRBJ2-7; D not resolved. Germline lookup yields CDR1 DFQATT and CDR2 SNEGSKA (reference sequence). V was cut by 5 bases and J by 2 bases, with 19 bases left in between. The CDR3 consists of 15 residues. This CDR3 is CSAEALRVSTYEQYF. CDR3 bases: TGCAGTGCTGAGGCTCTAAGAGTTTCAACCTACGAGCAGTACTTC.

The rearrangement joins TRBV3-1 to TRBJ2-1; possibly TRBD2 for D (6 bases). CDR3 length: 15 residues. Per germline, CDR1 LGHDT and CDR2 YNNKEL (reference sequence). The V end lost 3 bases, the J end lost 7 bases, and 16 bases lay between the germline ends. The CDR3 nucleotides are TGTGCCAGCAGCCAGGAAGGTGCAGGGAGGAATGAGCAGTTCTTC. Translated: CASSQEGAGRNEQFF.

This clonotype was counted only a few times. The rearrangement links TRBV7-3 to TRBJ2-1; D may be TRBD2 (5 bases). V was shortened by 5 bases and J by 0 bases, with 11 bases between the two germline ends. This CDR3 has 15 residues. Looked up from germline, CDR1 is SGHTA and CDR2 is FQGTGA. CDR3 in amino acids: CASSPREGSYNEQFF. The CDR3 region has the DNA TGTGCCAGCAGCCCCCGTGAGGGCTCCTACAATGAGCAGTTCTTC. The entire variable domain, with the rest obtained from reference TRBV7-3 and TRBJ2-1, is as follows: GAGVSQTPSNKVTEKGKYVELRCDPISGHTALYWYRQSLGQGPEFLIYFQGTGAADDSGLPNDRFFAVRPEGSVSTLKIQRTERGDSAVYLCASSPREGSYNEQFFGPGTRLTVL.

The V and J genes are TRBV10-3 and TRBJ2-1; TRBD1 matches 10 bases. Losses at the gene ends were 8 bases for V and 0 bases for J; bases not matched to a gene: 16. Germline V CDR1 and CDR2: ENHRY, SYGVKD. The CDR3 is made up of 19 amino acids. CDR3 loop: CAIGGGQGVDDSSYNEQFF. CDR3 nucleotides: TGTGCCATCGGGGGCGGACAGGGGGTCGACGACAGCTCCTACAATGAGCAGTTCTTC.

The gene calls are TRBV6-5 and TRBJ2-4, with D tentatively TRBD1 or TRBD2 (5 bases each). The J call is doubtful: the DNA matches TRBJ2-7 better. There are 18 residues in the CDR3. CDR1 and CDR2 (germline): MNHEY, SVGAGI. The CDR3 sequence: CASSYSSYRRDGSYEQYF. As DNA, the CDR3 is TGTGCCAGCAGTTACTCAAGTTATCGCCGGGACGGGTCCTACGAGCAGTACTTC.

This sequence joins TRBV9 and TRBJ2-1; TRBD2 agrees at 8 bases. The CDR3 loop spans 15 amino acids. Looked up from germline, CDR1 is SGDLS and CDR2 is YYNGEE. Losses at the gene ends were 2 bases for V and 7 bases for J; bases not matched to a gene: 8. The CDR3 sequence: CASSVTGGAGNEQFF. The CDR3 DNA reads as TGTGCCAGCAGCGTGACCGGGGGGGCCGGGAATGAGCAGTTCTTC.

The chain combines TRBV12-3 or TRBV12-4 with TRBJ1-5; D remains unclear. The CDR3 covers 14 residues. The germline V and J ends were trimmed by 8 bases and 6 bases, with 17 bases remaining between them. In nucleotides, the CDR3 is TGTGCCAGCGGCAACGCCGGTGGAAGTCAGCCCCAGCATTTT. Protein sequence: CASGNAGGSQPQHF.

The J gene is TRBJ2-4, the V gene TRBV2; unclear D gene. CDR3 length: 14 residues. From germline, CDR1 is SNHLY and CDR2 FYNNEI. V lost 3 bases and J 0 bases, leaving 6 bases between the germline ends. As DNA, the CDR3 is TGTGCCAGCAGTGATGCACTAGCCAAAAACATTCAGTACTTC. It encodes CASSDALAKNIQYF.

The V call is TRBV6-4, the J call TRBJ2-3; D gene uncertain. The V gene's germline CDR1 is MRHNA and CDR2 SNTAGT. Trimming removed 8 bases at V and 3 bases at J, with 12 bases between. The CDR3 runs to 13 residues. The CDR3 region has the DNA TGTGCCAGCTCGATAAGCGAAACAGATACGCAGTATTTT. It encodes CASSISETDTQYF.

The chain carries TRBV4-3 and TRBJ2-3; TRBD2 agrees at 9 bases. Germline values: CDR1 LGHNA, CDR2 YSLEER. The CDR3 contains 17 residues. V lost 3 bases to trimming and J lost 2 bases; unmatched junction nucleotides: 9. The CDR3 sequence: CASSHLTSGDTTDTQYF. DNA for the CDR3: TGCGCCAGCAGCCATCTGACTAGCGGAGATACCACAGATACGCAGTATTTT.

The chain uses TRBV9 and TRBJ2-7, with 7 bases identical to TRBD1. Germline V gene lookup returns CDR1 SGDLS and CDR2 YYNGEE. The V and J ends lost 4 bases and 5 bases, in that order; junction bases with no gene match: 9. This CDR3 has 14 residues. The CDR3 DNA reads TGTGCCAGCAGCCCCGACAGGGTTGTCAACGAGCAGTACTTC. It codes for CASSPDRVVNEQYF.

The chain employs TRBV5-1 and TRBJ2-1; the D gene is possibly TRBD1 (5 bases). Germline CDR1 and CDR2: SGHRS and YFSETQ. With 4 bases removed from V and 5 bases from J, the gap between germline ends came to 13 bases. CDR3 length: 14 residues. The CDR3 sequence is CASSPRVNHNEQFF. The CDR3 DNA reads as TGCGCCAGCAGCCCCAGGGTTAATCACAATGAGCAGTTCTTC. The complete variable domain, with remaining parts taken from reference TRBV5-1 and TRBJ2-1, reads KAGVTQTPRYLIKTRGQQVTLSCSPISGHRSVSWYQQTPGQGLQFLFEYFSETQRNKGNFPGRFSGRQFSNSRSEMNVSTLELGDSALYLCASSPRVNHNEQFFGPGTRLTVL.

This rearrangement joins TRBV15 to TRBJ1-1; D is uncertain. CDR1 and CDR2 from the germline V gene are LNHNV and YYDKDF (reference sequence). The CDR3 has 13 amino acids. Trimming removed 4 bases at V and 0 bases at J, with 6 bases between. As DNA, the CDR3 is TGTGCCACCAGCACCCCGATGAACACTGAAGCTTTCTTT. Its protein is CATSTPMNTEAFF.

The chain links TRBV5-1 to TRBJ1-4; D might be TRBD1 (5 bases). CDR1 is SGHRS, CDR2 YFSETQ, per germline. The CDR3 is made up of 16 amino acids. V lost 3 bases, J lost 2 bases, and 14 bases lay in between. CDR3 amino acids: CASSSGGVRTNEKLFF. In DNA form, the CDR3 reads TGCGCCAGCAGCTCGGGGGGGGTAAGGACTAATGAAAAACTGTTTTTT.